This T cell receptor beta chain was identified during a study of a mutant IDH1 vaccine in newly diagnosed glioma. About the study: Of treated patients, about 60% were men and about 38% women, averaging roughly 40 years.

Clones were sequenced by immunoSEQ multiplex PCR, and TCRdb holds only the in-frame ones, with some missing. Here the sample spans 60,000 or so clones, approximately 81% being singletons. Regarding this clone: Its matching antigen is unknown.

The CDR3 has 17 amino acids. Time point here: week 35, safety follow-up. Vaccination comprised doses that each held 300 ug of mutant IDH1 20-mer peptide, plus topical imiquimod. Patients in the study were vaccinated eight times, receiving shots in weeks 1, 3, 5, 7, 11, 15, 19 and 23. The sequencing here drew on PBMCs, taken from a glioma patient whose treatment included an IDH1 peptide vaccine. The sequence was obtained from a man younger than 45 with glioma. The J gene is TRBJ1-1, the V gene TRBV1. TRBV1 is described as a pseudogene. In nucleotides, the CDR3 is TGCACCAGCAGCCACGTCGGGACGGCCAAGATGAACACTGAAGCTTTCTTT. As protein: CTSSHVGTAKMNTEAFF.